The 15 T cell receptor beta chains below come from one sample, sequenced in a study of early T cells in non-severe SARS-CoV-2 infection. From the 5' RACE reads, TCRdb called clonotypes with MiXCR, one entry per CDR3 protein. The sample shows over 50,000 distinct CDR3 sequences, over 9.5% of them seen only once. Sequences were obtained from whole blood. Every receptor here comes from an adult who was a healthcare worker with PCR-confirmed SARS-CoV-2 infection or an uninfected control (not recorded which).

There are many counts of this clonotype. This chain joins TRBV7-8 and TRBJ2-3; 10 bases agree with TRBD2. The length of the CDR3 is 18 residues. Germline V gene sequence: CDR1 SGHVS, CDR2 FQNEAQ. Trimming cost V 0 bases and J 6 bases; bases outside gene matches: 12. This CDR3 is CASSLALAGVMSRDTQYF. CDR3 bases: TGTGCCAGCAGCTTAGCCCTAGCGGGAGTGATGAGTAGGGATACGCAGTATTTT.

This clonotype was seen repeatedly, ten times or more. The chain joins TRBV19 to TRBJ2-2, with TRBD1 identical over 7 bases. The CDR3 runs to 14 residues. The V and J ends lost 5 bases and 4 bases, in that order; junction bases with no gene match: 4. Per the germline V gene, CDR1 is LNHDA and CDR2 is SQIVND (reference sequence). The CDR3 coding sequence is TGTGCCAGTAGTGAACAGGGGCGCACCGGGGAGCTGTTTTTT. It codes for CASSEQGRTGELFF.

This clonotype has at least ten counts. The chain recombines TRBV29-1 with TRBJ1-5; 8 bases map to TRBD1. The CDR3 has 13 amino acids. J gave up 4 bases and V 8 bases, and 7 bases lay outside the gene matches. Germline V gives CDR1 SQVTM, CDR2 ANQGSEA. CDR3 sequence (DNA): TGCAGCACAGGACAGGGAAAGAATCAGCCCCAGCATTTT. Its protein product is CSTGQGKNQPQHF.

Details on this clonotype: A much larger clonotype is one base distant, so this may be a read error. This chain uses TRBV12-3 or TRBV12-4 with TRBJ1-5; a possible D gene is TRBD1 (6 bases). CDR3 length: 13 amino acids. In DNA form, the CDR3 reads TGTGTCAGCGGAAGGGGGGCAGGACAGCCCCAGCATTTT. As protein: CVSGRGAGQPQHF.

This clonotype was counted between two and nine times. V gene TRBV5-1 combines with J gene TRBJ2-3; 10 bases align to TRBD2. This CDR3 has 16 residues. The germline CDR1 and CDR2 sequences are SGHRS and YFSETQ. Trimming took 4 bases from V and 0 from J; bases not matched to a gene: 5. CDR3 protein: CASSPGLAASTDTQYF. DNA for the CDR3: TGCGCCAGCAGCCCCGGACTAGCGGCTAGCACAGATACGCAGTATTTT.

This clonotype was recorded at least ten times. This chain links TRBV14 with TRBJ2-3; D gene uncertain. The CDR3 contains 13 residues. With 2 bases removed from V and 5 bases from J, the gap between germline ends came to 8 bases. Germline CDR1 SGHDN, CDR2 FVKESK. The CDR3 here is CASSQPNKDTQYF. CDR3 sequence (DNA): TGTGCCAGCAGCCAACCTAACAAAGATACGCAGTATTTT.

V and J are TRBV11-2 and TRBJ2-1; 10 bases line up with TRBD2. The germline CDR1 and CDR2 sequences are SGHAT and FQNNGV. The CDR3 totals 15 residues. Trimming took 3 bases from V and 7 from J; bases not matched to a gene: 6. The CDR3 DNA follows: TGTGCCAGCAGCTTCTTCCTAGCGGGAGCTAATGAGCAGTTCTTC. It specifies CASSFFLAGANEQFF.

This clonotype was seen many times. The chain employs TRBV29-1 and TRBJ2-3, with no clear D. V lost 4 bases and J 7 bases, leaving 6 bases between the germline ends. This CDR3 has 10 amino acids. Per the germline V gene, CDR1 is SQVTM and CDR2 is ANQGSEA. The CDR3 nucleotides are TGCAGCGTTGTACTCAATACGCAGTATTTT. It yields the protein CSVVLNTQYF.

This clonotype was detected only a few times. The rearrangement links TRBV19 to TRBJ1-2, with D hard to call. The CDR3 contains 14 residues. Trimming shortened V by 3 bases and J by 4 bases, and 12 bases separated the two germline ends. Per the germline V gene, CDR1 is LNHDA and CDR2 is SQIVND (reference sequence). The CDR3, as DNA: TGTGCCAGTAGTATGACCGACCAGGCCTATGGCTACACCTTC. Its protein product is CASSMTDQAYGYTF.

This clonotype has at least ten counts. This sequence joins TRBV12-3 or TRBV12-4 and TRBJ1-6, with D perhaps TRBD1 (5 bases). The CDR3 runs to 15 residues. V lost 4 bases to trimming and J lost 8 bases, with 15 bases between them. The chain's CDR3 is CASSSPGGGDSPLHF. The CDR3 DNA sequence: TGTGCCAGCAGTTCCCCTGGGGGGGGGGATTCACCCCTCCACTTT.

The rearrangement joins TRBV12-3 or TRBV12-4 to TRBJ1-2; maybe TRBD1 (5 bases). The CDR3 sequence is 13 residues long. V lost 6 bases and J 7 bases, leaving 15 bases between the germline ends. This CDR3 is CASRGPVWSGYTF. The CDR3 nucleotides are TGTGCCAGCAGGGGACCGGTATGGAGTGGCTACACCTTC.

Ten or more counts support this clonotype. The V call is TRBV6-1, the J call TRBJ1-1; 8 bases are shared with TRBD1. Germline-derived CDR1 and CDR2 are MNHNS and SASEGT. J lost 11 bases, V lost 7 bases, and 12 bases had no gene match. The CDR3 spans 13 residues. The CDR3, as DNA: TGTGCCAGCACATCTCAGGGGGCTAATCGGGCTTTCTTT. Translating gives CASTSQGANRAFF.

The sample holds one count of this clonotype. The gene calls are TRBV10-3 and TRBJ1-1, with no clear D. V was cut by 6 bases and J by 1 base, with 9 bases left in between. CDR3 length: 13 residues. Looked up from germline, CDR1 is ENHRY and CDR2 is SYGVKD. The CDR3 DNA sequence: TGTGCCATCAGCCTGGAGGCGAACACTGAAGCTTTCTTT. It yields the protein CAISLEANTEAFF.

The chain links TRBV2 to TRBJ2-5, with 7 bases lining up with TRBD2. Germline trimming cut 0 bases from V and 5 bases from J; bases unmatched to any gene: 3. The CDR3 is 14 residues long. Germline V gene sequence: CDR1 SNHLY, CDR2 FYNNEI. The CDR3 reads CASSEAWGGETQYF. Here the CDR3 DNA reads TGTGCCAGCAGTGAAGCCTGGGGAGGGGAGACCCAGTACTTC.

This clonotype was seen many times. The chain carries TRBV18 and TRBJ1-1; possible D gene TRBD1, 5 bases. The CDR3 contains 15 residues. Germline assignment: CDR1 KGHSH and CDR2 LQKENI. V gave up 3 bases and J gave up 1 base, with 12 bases separating them. CDR3 sequence: CASSPSGPKNTEAFF. The DNA for the CDR3 is TGTGCCAGCTCACCCTCGGGACCCAAGAACACTGAAGCTTTCTTT.